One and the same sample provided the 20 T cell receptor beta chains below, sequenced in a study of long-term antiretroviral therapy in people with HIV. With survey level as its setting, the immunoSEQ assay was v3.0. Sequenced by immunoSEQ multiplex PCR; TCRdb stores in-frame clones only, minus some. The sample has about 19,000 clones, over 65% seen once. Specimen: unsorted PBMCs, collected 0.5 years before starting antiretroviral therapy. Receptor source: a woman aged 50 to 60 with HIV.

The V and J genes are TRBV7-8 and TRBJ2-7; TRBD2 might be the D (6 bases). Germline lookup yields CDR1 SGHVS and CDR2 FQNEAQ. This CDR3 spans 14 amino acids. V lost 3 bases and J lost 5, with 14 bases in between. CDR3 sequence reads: CASSLEGFFHEQYV. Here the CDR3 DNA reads TGTGCCAGCAGCTTGGAGGGATTTTTCCACGAGCAGTACGTC.

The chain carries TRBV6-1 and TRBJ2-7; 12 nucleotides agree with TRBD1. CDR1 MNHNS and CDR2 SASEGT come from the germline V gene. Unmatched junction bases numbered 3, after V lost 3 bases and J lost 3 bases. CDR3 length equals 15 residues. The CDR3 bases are TGTGCCAGCAGTGAGGGGACAGGGGGCTTCTACGAGCAGTACTTC. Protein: CASSEGTGGFYEQYF.

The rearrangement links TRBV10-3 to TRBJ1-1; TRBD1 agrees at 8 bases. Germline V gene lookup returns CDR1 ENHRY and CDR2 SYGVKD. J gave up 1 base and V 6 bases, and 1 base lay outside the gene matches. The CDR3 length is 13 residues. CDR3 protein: CAIRGTGNTEAFF. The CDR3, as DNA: TGTGCCATCAGGGGGACAGGGAACACTGAAGCTTTCTTT.

For the CDR3, the DNA is TGCGCCAGCAGCGGCGACAGGGGGTCCGAGCAGTACGTC. Encoded protein: CASSGDRGSEQYV. The V gene is TRBV5-1, the J gene TRBJ2-7; TRBD1 matches 9 bases. CDR3 length: 13 residues. Per germline, CDR1 SGHRS and CDR2 YFSETQ. The junction had 5 bases not matched to a gene; V was cut back by 4 bases and J by 6 bases.

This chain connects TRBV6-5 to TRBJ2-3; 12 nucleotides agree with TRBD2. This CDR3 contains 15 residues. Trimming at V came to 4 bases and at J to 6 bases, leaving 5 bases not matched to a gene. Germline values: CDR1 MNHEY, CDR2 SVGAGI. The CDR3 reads CASSFLAGGPDTQYF. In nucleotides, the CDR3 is TGTGCCAGCAGTTTTCTAGCGGGGGGGCCTGATACGCAGTATTTT.

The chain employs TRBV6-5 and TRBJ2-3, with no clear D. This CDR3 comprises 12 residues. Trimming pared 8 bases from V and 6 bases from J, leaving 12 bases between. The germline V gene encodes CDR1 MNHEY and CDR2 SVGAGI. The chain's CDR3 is CASFIRWDTQYF. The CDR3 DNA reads TGTGCCAGCTTTATTCGATGGGATACGCAGTATTTT.

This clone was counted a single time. The CDR3 here is CASSEAGYGYTF. In DNA form, the CDR3 reads TGTGCCAGCAGTGAAGCCGGCTATGGCTACACCTTC. The chain uses TRBV25-1 and TRBJ1-2; D unresolved. The V end lost 2 bases, the J end lost 4 bases, and 5 bases lay between the germline ends. The CDR3 loop spans 12 amino acids. Germline V lookup: CDR1 MGHDK, CDR2 SYGVNS.

CDR3: CASSVGGLEYNEQFF. The CDR3 DNA sequence: TGTGCCAGCAGCGTAGGAGGACTCGAATACAATGAGCAGTTCTTC. The chain combines TRBV9 with TRBJ2-1, with D perhaps matching TRBD2 (5 bases). Germline CDR1 and CDR2: SGDLS and YYNGEE. The V end was cut by 0 bases, the J end by 4 bases, with 11 bases between. The CDR3 covers 15 residues. Based on the CDR3 plus reference TRBV9 and TRBJ2-1, the full variable domain is DSGVTQTPKHLITATGQRVTLRCSPRSGDLSVYWYQQSLDQGLQFLIQYYNGEERAKGNILERFSAQQFPDLHSELNLSSLELGDSALYFCASSVGGLEYNEQFFGPGTRLTVL.

The CDR3, as DNA: TGTGCCAGCAGCCTCAACCAGGGGAGTGCGGGCTACACCTTC. Its protein is CASSLNQGSAGYTF. J is TRBJ1-2 and V is TRBV5-5; D perhaps matches TRBD1 (6 bases). This CDR3 contains 14 residues. The V gene lost 4 bases and the J gene lost 8 bases, with 18 bases spanning the gap. Germline loops: CDR1 SGHKS, CDR2 YYEKEE (reference sequence).

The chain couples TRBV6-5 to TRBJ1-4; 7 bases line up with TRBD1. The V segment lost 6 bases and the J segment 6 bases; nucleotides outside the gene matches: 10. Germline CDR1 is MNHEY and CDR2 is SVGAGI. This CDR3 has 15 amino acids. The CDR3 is CASRGSRGRDEKLFF. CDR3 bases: TGTGCCAGCAGGGGGTCTAGGGGGCGGGATGAAAAACTGTTTTTT.

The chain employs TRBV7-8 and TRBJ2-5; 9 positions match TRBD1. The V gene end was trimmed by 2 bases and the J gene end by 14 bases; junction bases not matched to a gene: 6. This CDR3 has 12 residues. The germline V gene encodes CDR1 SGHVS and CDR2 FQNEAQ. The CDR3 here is CASSLTGQGIYF. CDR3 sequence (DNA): TGTGCCAGCAGCTTAACGGGACAGGGTATTTACTTC.

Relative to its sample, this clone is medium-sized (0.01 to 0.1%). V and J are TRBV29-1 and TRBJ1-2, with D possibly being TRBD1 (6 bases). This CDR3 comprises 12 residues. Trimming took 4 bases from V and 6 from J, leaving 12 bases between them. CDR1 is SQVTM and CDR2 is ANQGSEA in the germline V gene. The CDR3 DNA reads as TGCAGCGTTGGCCCAGGGGTCGATGGCTACACCTTC. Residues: CSVGPGVDGYTF.

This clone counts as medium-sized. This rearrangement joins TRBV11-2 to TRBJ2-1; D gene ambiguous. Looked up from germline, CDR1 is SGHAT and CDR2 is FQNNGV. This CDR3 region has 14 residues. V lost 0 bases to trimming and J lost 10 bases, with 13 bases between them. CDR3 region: CASSLEGLPEEQFF. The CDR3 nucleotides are TGTGCCAGCAGCTTAGAAGGTTTGCCGGAAGAGCAGTTCTTC.

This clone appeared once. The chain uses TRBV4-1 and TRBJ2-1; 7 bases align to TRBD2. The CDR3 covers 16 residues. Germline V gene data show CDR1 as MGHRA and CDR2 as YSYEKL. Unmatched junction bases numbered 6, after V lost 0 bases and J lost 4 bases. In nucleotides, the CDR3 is TGCGCCAGCAGCCAAGAAGGGCCTAGCGGTTACAATGAGCAGTTCTTC. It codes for CASSQEGPSGYNEQFF.

Here the CDR3 DNA reads TGCGCCAGCAGCTTGGCCGCGAGCGGGGGGCCAGATACGCAGTATTTT. Protein sequence: CASSLAASGGPDTQYF. The chain uses TRBV5-1 and TRBJ2-3; the match to TRBD2 covers 9 bases. The V segment lost 0 bases and the J segment 4 bases; nucleotides outside the gene matches: 6. The germline CDR1 and CDR2 sequences are SGHRS and YFSETQ. The CDR3 is 16 amino acids. Full variable domain (rest looked up from reference TRBV5-1 and TRBJ2-3): KAGVTQTPRYLIKTRGQQVTLSCSPISGHRSVSWYQQTPGQGLQFLFEYFSETQRNKGNFPGRFSGRQFSNSRSEMNVSTLELGDSALYLCASSLAASGGPDTQYFGPGTRLTVL.

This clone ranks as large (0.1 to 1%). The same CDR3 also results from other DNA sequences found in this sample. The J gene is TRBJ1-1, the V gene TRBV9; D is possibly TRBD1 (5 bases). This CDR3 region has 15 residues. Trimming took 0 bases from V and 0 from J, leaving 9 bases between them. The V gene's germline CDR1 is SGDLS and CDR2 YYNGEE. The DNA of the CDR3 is TGTGCCAGCAGCGTAGGACAGTTCATGAACACTGAAGCTTTCTTT. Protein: CASSVGQFMNTEAFF. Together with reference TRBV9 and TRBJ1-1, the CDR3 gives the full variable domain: DSGVTQTPKHLITATGQRVTLRCSPRSGDLSVYWYQQSLDQGLQFLIQYYNGEERAKGNILERFSAQQFPDLHSELNLSSLELGDSALYFCASSVGQFMNTEAFFGQGTRLTVV.

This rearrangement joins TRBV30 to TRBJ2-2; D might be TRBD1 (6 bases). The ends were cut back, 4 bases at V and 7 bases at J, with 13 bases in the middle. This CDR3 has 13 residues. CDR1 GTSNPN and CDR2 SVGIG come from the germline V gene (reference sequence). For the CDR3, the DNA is TGTGCCTGGAAAGTGGGGGCCCTCGGGGAGCTGTTTTTT. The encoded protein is CAWKVGALGELFF.

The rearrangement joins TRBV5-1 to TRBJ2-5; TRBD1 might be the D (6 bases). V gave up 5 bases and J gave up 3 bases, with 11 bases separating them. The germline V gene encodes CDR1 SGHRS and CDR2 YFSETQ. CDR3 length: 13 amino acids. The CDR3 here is CASRQGQKETQYF. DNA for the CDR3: TGCGCCAGCAGGCAAGGACAGAAAGAGACCCAGTACTTC. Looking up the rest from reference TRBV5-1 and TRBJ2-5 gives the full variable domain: KAGVTQTPRYLIKTRGQQVTLSCSPISGHRSVSWYQQTPGQGLQFLFEYFSETQRNKGNFPGRFSGRQFSNSRSEMNVSTLELGDSALYLCASRQGQKETQYFGPGTRLLVL.

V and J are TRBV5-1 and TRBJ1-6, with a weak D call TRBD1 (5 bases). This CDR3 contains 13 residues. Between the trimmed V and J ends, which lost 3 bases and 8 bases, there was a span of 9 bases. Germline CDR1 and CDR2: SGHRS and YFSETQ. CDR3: CASSSARDSPLHF. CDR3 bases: TGCGCCAGCAGCTCGGCCAGGGATTCACCCCTCCACTTT.

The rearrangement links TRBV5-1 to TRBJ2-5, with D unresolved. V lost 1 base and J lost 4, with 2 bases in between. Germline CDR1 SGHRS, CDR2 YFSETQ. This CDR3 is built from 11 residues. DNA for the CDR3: TGCGCCAGCAGCTTGCGAGAGACCCAGTACTTC. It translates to CASSLRETQYF.